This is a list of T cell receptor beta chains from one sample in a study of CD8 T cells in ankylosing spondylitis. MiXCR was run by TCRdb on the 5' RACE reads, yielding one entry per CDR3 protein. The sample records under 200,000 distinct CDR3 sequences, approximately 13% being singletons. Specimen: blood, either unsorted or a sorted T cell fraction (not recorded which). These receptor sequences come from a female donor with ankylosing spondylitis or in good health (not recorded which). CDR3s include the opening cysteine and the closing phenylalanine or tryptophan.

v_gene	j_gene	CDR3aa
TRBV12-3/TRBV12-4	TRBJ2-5	CASSRDGNQETQYF
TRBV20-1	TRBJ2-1	CSARGTGLPYNEQFF
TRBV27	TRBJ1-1	CASSSNSGEAFF
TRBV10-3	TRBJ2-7	CAISGTFYGQYF
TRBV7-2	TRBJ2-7	CASSSPTSGSIYEQYF
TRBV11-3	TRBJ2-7	CASSSGSSSYEQYF
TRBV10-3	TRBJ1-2	CAISRTGSGYTF
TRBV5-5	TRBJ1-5	CASSTGQGGQPQHF
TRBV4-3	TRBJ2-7	CASSQDGTDSYEQYF
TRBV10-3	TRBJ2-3	CAISESQTSGKVDTQYF
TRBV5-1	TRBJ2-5	CASSLTGIETQYF